Following are 6 T cell receptor beta chains from one sample sequenced in a study of T cell repertoires in cytomegalovirus infection. These receptors' antigens are unknown. In TCRdb, the reads were re-called with MiXCR into one record per CDR3 protein. The sample shows approximately 1,000,000 distinct CDR3 sequences, less than 35% of them seen only once. Sample: cultured CD8+ T cells from PBMCs, taken from culture after CMV antigen stimulation. Every receptor here comes from a human donor in good health (CMV status not recorded). Some clones in this sample may be carry-over from other donors' samples.

The chain combines TRBV4-1 with TRBJ2-5; D is undetermined. Trimming removed 5 bases from V and 5 bases from J, with 12 bases in between. CDR3 length: 13 amino acids. Germline V CDR1 and CDR2: MGHRA, YSYEKL. The CDR3 DNA reads TGCGCCAGCAGCGTCGGGCCCCTTGAGACCCAGTACTTC. Protein product: CASSVGPLETQYF.

The V call is TRBV7-9, the J call TRBJ2-3; 7 nucleotides match TRBD1. CDR1 and CDR2 from the germline V gene are SEHNR and FQNEAQ (reference sequence). V lost 6 bases, J lost 8 bases, and 14 bases stayed unmatched. This CDR3 contains 15 residues. The CDR3 spells CASRADRAPMRTQYF. The CDR3 DNA follows: TGTGCCAGCAGAGCTGACAGGGCCCCCATGCGTACGCAGTATTTT.

This clonotype was seen a handful of times. The rearrangement joins TRBV12-3 or TRBV12-4 to TRBJ2-4; D might be TRBD1 (7 bases). The CDR3 extends over 19 amino acids. Trimming left V 3 bases short and J 7 bases short, with 28 bases between. CDR3 sequence (DNA): TGTGCCAGCAGTTTTTCTTTGGGCTCGGGGACAGCGGCGGGGAACATTCAGTACTTC. Its translation: CASSFSLGSGTAAGNIQYF.

CDR3 sequence (DNA): TGTGCCAGCAGCTTATCGAGGCGCAGCCAAGAGACCCAGTACTTC. It translates to CASSLSRRSQETQYF. The chain links TRBV7-8 to TRBJ2-5; D is uncertain. CDR1 is SGHVS and CDR2 is FQNEAQ in the germline V gene. The CDR3 consists of 15 residues. Trimming removed 2 bases at V and 1 base at J, with 11 bases between. The full variable domain, rest sourced from reference TRBV7-8 and TRBJ2-5, is GAGVSQSPRYKVAKRGQDVALRCDPISGHVSLFWYQQALGQGPEFLTYFQNEAQLDKSGLPSDRFFAERPEGSVSTLKIQRTQQEDSAVYLCASSLSRRSQETQYFGPGTRLLVL.

The rearrangement uses TRBV7-3 and TRBJ2-3, with D hard to call. Germline CDR1 is SGHTA and CDR2 is FQGTGA. V lost 3 bases and J lost 7, with 11 bases in between. This CDR3 region has 13 residues. The CDR3, as DNA: TGTGCCAGCAGCTTCTCGGTTACAAATACGCAGTATTTT. Protein product: CASSFSVTNTQYF. The full variable domain, rest sourced from reference TRBV7-3 and TRBJ2-3, is GAGVSQTPSNKVTEKGKYVELRCDPISGHTALYWYRQSLGQGPEFLIYFQGTGAADDSGLPNDRFFAVRPEGSVSTLKIQRTERGDSAVYLCASSFSVTNTQYFGPGTRLTVL.

This chain uses TRBV10-3 with TRBJ1-5; 8 nucleotides agree with TRBD1. CDR1 ENHRY and CDR2 SYGVKD come from the germline V gene. The CDR3 totals 15 residues. The V segment lost 1 base and the J segment 4 bases; nucleotides outside the gene matches: 3. DNA of the CDR3: TGTGCCATCAGTGAGTACGGACAGGGTAATCAGCCCCAGCATTTT. Translation gives CAISEYGQGNQPQHF.